This T cell receptor beta chain was sequenced during a study of early T cells in non-severe SARS-CoV-2 infection (dated by TCRdb to the early 2020s). Background for the entire study: Bulk RNA from unsorted whole blood was used for TCR sequencing, so alpha and beta chains could not be paired. Points the paper makes about the study in general: Matching against VDJdb was skewed toward anti-spike CD8 responses, likely underestimated virus-specific expansions, and missed private and CD4 specificities.

This clonotype showed up many times. This clone's antigen is unknown. No base-level quality is on record; no much larger clone is a single base apart. The study was a case-control design nested within a healthcare worker cohort in London, UK, with weekly nasopharyngeal swab PCR tests and blood sampling. Healthcare workers were enrolled in the week of the UK lockdown, from 23 to 31 March 2020, and were followed every week for up to roughly 16 weeks. To prepare the library, 5' RACE was applied. Sequencing used a NextSeq 500. Unique molecular identifiers were attached to individual cDNA molecules in the TCR library protocol so that sequencing error and PCR bias could be corrected. Both TCR alpha and beta chains were sequenced, and tight co-correlation was observed between alpha and beta sequence abundances in each sample. As for how the authors treated the data: Decombinator V4 was used to annotate TCR sequences for V gene, J gene and CDR3. TCRs were defined as expanded if a significant change between any two time points was detected under a Poisson model with p below 0.0001. Abundances of TCRs were expressed as counts per million after normalisation to the total number of TCRs sequenced in each sample. TRAV1-2 paired with TRAJ12, TRAJ20 or TRAJ33 defined MAIT TCRs, while TRAV10 paired with TRAJ18 defined iNKT TCRs. A search of VDJdb, accessed on 1 November 2021, was run for TCRs annotated to CMV, EBV and SARS-CoV-2, with TCRs annotated for multiple antigens excluded. TCRdb handled the public reads itself, with Q25 trimming in fastp and clone calling in MiXCR, and kept productive beta chains. Every CDR3 protein is listed once, alongside the most common genes and DNA of its rows. TCRdb's processing, not the authors' own work, is the source of the V and J calls. The sample table holds approximately 70,000 distinct CDR3 sequences, of which 10% to 15% were seen once. 15% of the sample is held by the ten biggest clonotypes.

The germline V gene gives CDR1 as MGHDK and CDR2 as SYGVNS. V gives up 3 bases and J gives up 1 base, and the segment between their germline ends measures 20 bases. From its cysteine to its phenylalanine, the CDR3 spans 18 amino acids. The CDR3 DNA has 54 bases and is translated from base 1. The sample here was whole blood, taken at baseline. The clonotype originates from an adult who was a healthcare worker with PCR-confirmed SARS-CoV-2 infection or an uninfected control (not recorded which). The donor label of this sample is uncertain. This chain joins TRBV25-1 to TRBJ2-3; there is no confident call for the D gene. The CDR3 reads as follows: CASSDSVTRRDGTDTQYF. The DNA sequence is given as TGTGCCAGCAGTGACAGCGTTACCAGACGAGATGGCACAGATACGCAGTATTTT.